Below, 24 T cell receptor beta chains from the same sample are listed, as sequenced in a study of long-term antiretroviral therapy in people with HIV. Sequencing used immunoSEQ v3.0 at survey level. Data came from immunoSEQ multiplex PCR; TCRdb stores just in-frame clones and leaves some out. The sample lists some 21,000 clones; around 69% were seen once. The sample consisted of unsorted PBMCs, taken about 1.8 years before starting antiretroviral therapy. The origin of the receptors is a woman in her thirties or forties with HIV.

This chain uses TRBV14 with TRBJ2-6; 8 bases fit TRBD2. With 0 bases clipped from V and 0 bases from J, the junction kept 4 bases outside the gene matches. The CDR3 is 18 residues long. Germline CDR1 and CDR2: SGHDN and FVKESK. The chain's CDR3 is CASSQEGGGSSGANVLTF. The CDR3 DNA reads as TGTGCCAGCAGCCAAGAGGGCGGGGGGTCCTCTGGGGCCAACGTCCTGACTTTC.

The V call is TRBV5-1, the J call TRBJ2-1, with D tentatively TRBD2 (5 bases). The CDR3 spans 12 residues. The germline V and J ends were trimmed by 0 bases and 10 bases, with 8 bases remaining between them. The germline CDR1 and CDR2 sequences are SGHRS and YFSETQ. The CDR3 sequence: CASSLAPGEQFF. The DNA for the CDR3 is TGCGCCAGCAGCTTGGCGCCGGGGGAGCAGTTCTTC.

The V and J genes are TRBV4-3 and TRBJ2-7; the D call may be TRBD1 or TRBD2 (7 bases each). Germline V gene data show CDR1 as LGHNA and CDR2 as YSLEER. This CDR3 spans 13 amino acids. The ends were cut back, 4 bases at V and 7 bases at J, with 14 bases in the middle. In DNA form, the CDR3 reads TGCGCCAGCAGCCTGGACAGGCGGGGGGAGCAGTACTTC. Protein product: CASSLDRRGEQYF.

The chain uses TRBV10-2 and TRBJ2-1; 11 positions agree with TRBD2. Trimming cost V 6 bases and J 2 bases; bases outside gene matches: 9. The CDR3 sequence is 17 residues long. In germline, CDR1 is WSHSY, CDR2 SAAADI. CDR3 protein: CASSYEGTSGAYNEQFF. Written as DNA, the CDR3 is TGCGCCAGCAGCTACGAAGGGACTAGCGGAGCCTACAATGAGCAGTTCTTC.

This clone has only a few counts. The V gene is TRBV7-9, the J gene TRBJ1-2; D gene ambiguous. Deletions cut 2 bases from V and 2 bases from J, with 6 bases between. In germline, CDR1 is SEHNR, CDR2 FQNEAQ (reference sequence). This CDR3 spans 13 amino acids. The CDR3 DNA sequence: TGTGCCAGCAGCTTACCGGGAAACTATGGCTACACCTTC. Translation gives CASSLPGNYGYTF.

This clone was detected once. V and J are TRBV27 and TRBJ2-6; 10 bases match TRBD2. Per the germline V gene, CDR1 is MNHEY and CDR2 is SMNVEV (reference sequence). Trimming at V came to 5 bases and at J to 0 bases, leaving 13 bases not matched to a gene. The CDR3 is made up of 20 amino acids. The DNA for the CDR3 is TGTGCCAGCAGTAGCTCAACTAGCGGGACAGAAGGCTCTGGGGCCAACGTCCTGACTTTC. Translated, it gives CASSSSTSGTEGSGANVLTF.

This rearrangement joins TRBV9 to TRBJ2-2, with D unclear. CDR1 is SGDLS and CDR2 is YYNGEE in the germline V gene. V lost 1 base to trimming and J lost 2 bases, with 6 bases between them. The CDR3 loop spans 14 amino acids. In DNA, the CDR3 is TGTGCCAGCAGCGTAACCACTAACACCGGGGAGCTGTTTTTT. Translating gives CASSVTTNTGELFF.

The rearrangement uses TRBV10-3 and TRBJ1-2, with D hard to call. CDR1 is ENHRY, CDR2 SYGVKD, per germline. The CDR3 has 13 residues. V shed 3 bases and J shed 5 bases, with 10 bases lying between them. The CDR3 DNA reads TGTGCCATCAGTGATAAGCCACTTTATGGCTACACCTTC. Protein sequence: CAISDKPLYGYTF.

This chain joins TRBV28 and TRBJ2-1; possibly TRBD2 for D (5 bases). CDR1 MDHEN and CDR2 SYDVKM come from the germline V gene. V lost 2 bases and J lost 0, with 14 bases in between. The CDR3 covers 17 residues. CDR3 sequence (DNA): TGTGCCAGCAGTTTAGGGCTTGCTAGCTCCTCCTACAATGAGCAGTTCTTC. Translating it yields CASSLGLASSSYNEQFF.

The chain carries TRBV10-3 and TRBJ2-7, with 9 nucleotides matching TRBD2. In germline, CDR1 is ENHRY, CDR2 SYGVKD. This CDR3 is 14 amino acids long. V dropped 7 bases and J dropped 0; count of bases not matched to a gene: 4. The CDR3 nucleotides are TGTGCCATCAAAGGCGGGGGGGCCTCCTACGAGCAGTACTTC. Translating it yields CAIKGGGASYEQYF.

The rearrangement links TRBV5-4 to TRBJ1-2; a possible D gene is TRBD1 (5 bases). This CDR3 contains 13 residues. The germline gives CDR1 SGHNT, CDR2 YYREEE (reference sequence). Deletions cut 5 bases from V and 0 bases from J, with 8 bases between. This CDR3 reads CASRPGPNYGYTF. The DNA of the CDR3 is TGTGCCAGCAGACCGGGACCTAACTATGGCTACACCTTC.

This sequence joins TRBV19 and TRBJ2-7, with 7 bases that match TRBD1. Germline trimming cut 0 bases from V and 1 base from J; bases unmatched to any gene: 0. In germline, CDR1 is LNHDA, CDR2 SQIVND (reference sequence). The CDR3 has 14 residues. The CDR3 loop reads CASSIDRGSYEQYF. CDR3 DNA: TGTGCCAGTAGTATAGACAGGGGGTCCTACGAGCAGTACTTC.

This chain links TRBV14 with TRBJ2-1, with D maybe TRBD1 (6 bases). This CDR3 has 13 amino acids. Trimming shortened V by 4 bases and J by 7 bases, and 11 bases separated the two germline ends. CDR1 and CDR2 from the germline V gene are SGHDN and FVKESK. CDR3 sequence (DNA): TGTGCCAGCAGCCCCGGGACAACGAATGAGCAGTTCTTC. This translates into CASSPGTTNEQFF.

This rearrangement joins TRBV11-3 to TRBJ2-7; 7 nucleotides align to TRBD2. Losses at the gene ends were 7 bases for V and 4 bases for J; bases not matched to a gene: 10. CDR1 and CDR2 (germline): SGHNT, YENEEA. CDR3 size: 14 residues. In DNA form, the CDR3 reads TGTGCCAGCACCACGAGCGGGGATTTGTACGAGCAGTACTTC. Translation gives CASTTSGDLYEQYF.

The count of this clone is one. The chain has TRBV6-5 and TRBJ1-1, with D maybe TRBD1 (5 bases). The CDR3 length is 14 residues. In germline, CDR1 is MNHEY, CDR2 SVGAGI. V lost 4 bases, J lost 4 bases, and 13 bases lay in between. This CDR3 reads CASSSMGGRTEAFF. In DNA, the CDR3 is TGTGCCAGCAGTTCTATGGGGGGTCGCACTGAAGCTTTCTTT.

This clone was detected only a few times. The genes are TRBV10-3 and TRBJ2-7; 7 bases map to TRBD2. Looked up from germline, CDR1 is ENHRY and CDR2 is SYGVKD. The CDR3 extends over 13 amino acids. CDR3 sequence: CARREGSSYEQYF. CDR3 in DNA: TGTGCAAGGAGGGAGGGGAGCTCCTACGAGCAGTACTTC.

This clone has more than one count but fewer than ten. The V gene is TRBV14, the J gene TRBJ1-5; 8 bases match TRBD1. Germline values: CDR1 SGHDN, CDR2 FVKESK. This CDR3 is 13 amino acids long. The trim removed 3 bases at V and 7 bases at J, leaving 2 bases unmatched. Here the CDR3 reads CASSQTGAQPQHF. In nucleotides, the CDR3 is TGTGCCAGCAGCCAGACAGGGGCCCAGCCCCAGCATTTT.

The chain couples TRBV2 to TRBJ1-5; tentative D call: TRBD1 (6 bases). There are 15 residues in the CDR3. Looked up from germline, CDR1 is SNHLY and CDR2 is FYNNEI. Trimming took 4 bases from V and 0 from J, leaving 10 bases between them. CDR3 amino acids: CASSAGGHSNQPQHF. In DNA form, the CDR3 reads TGTGCCAGCAGTGCGGGGGGCCATAGCAATCAGCCCCAGCATTTT.

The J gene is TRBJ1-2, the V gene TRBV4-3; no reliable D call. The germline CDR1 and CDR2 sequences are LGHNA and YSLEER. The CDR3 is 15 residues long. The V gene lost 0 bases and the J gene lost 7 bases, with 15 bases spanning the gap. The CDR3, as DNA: TGCGCCAGCAGCCAAGAGGTTTCCGGGGATGCTGGCTACACCTTC. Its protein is CASSQEVSGDAGYTF.

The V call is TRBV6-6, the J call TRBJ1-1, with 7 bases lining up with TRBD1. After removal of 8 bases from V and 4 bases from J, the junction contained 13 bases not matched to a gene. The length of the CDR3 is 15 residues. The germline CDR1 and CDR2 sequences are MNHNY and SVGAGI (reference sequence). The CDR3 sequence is CASQRELTGATEAFF. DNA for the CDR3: TGTGCCAGCCAACGTGAACTAACAGGGGCCACTGAAGCTTTCTTT.

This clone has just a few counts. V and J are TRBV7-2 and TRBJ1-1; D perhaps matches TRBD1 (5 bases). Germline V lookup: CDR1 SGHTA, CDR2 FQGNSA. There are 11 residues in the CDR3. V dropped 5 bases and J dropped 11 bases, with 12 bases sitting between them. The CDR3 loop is CASSLGVEAFF. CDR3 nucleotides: TGTGCCAGCAGCCTAGGGGTGGAGGCTTTCTTT.

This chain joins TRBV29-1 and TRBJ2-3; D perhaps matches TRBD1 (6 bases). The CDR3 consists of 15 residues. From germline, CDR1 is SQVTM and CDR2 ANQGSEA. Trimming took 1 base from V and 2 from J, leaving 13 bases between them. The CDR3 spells CSVEGRGGVTDTQYF. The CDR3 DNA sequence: TGCAGCGTTGAAGGCAGGGGTGGTGTCACAGATACGCAGTATTTT.

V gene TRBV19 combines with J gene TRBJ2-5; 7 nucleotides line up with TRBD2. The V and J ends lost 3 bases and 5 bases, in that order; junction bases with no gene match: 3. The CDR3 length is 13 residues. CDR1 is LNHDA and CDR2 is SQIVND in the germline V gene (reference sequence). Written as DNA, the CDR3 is TGTGCCAGTAGTATCGGGCGGGAGGAGACCCAGTACTTC. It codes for CASSIGREETQYF.

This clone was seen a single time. The DNA of the CDR3 is TGCGCCAGCAGTCTAGTCGGAGAAAAACTGTTTTTT. This codes for CASSLVGEKLFF. The chain carries TRBV4-1 and TRBJ1-4; no definite D call. Germline V lookup: CDR1 MGHRA, CDR2 YSYEKL. Trimming took off 6 bases at V and 8 bases at J, with 10 bases between the two ends. This CDR3 spans 12 amino acids.